Listed below are T cell receptor beta chains from one sample, sequenced in a study of shared clonotypes between healthy human individuals. Here immunoSEQ multiplex PCR was the method, and the copy in TCRdb shows in-frame clones only, minus some. The sample lists around 1,000,000 clones; approximately 80% were seen once. The specimen sequenced was memory CD4+ T cells from PBMCs. These receptors were obtained from a man aged 18-30 years in good health. Some clones in this sample may be carry-over from other donors' samples. CDR3s include the opening cysteine and the closing phenylalanine or tryptophan. The D gene is left open where the match is weak. Not every row has a clone size; where given, it reads once, few, many or a size class.

v_gene: TRBV6-6; j_gene: TRBJ2-1; abundance: -; d_gene: -; CDR3nt: TGTGCCAGCAGTTACGGTAGCTTCGATGAGCAGTTCTTC; CDR3aa: CASSYGSFDEQFF
v_gene: TRBV5-5; j_gene: TRBJ2-7; abundance: -; d_gene: TRBD1; CDR3nt: TGTGCCAGCAGCTTGGCAGGGGGCCCATCCGAGCAGTACTTC; CDR3aa: CASSLAGGPSEQYF
v_gene: TRBV7-2; j_gene: TRBJ1-2; abundance: -; d_gene: -; CDR3nt: TGTGCCAGCAGCCCCGGAGGAGGCAGCTACTACACCTTC; CDR3aa: CASSPGGGSYYTF
v_gene: TRBV9; j_gene: TRBJ2-7; abundance: -; d_gene: TRBD1; CDR3nt: TGTGCCAGCAGCCAAGGACAGGGTGCCTACGAGCAGTACTTC; CDR3aa: CASSQGQGAYEQYF
v_gene: TRBV9; j_gene: TRBJ2-3; abundance: -; d_gene: TRBD1; CDR3nt: TGTGCCAGCAGCGTACGGGACAGAACTACAGATACGCAGTATTTT; CDR3aa: CASSVRDRTTDTQYF
v_gene: TRBV28; j_gene: TRBJ1-1; abundance: many; d_gene: -; CDR3nt: TGTGCCAGCAGTCGGACATACACTGAAGCTTTCTTT; CDR3aa: CASSRTYTEAFF
v_gene: TRBV27; j_gene: TRBJ1-5; abundance: -; d_gene: -; CDR3nt: TGTGCCAGCAGTTTAGGAACGGGCAATCAGCCCCAGCATTTT; CDR3aa: CASSLGTGNQPQHF
v_gene: TRBV7-2; j_gene: TRBJ1-4; abundance: few; d_gene: -; CDR3nt: TGTGCCAGCAGAAATTGGCCCCCACGGGCAGGGGCGCAAGGTGAAAAACTGTTTTTT; CDR3aa: CASRNWPPRAGAQGEKLFF
v_gene: TRBV7-9; j_gene: TRBJ1-1; abundance: -; d_gene: -; CDR3nt: TGTGCCAGCAGCCAGAAGGGCCGGGGGCTGAACACTGAAGCTTTCTTT; CDR3aa: CASSQKGRGLNTEAFF
v_gene: TRBV20-1; j_gene: TRBJ2-7; abundance: -; d_gene: -; CDR3nt: TGCAGTGCTAGAGGTGGATACGAGCAGTACTTC; CDR3aa: CSARGGYEQYF
v_gene: TRBV9; j_gene: TRBJ1-1; abundance: -; d_gene: TRBD1; CDR3nt: TGTGCCAGCACCAGGACAGGGGGGCCGAACACTGAAGCTTTCTTT; CDR3aa: CASTRTGGPNTEAFF
v_gene: TRBV4-1; j_gene: TRBJ1-1; abundance: few; d_gene: -; CDR3nt: TGCGCCAGCAGCCAAGTGGCCAGGGGCGGGAAAGCTTTCTTT; CDR3aa: CASSQVARGGKAFF
v_gene: TRBV2; j_gene: TRBJ1-1; abundance: -; d_gene: -; CDR3nt: TGTGCCAGCCTTTTCCCTGGGGACACTGAAGCTTTCTTT; CDR3aa: CASLFPGDTEAFF
v_gene: TRBV6-5; j_gene: TRBJ2-7; abundance: -; d_gene: TRBD2; CDR3nt: TGTGCCAGTTTGACTAGCTACCCCGGGGGAGAGCAGTACTTC; CDR3aa: CASLTSYPGGEQYF
v_gene: TRBV11-3; j_gene: TRBJ1-4; abundance: -; d_gene: -; CDR3nt: TGTGCCAGCAGCTTGGGTGGGACTAATGAAAAACTGTTTTTT; CDR3aa: CASSLGGTNEKLFF
v_gene: TRBV4-1; j_gene: TRBJ2-4; abundance: many; d_gene: -; CDR3nt: TGCGCCAGCAGCCAAGGCCTCGTGGCCAAAAACATTCAGTACTTC; CDR3aa: CASSQGLVAKNIQYF
v_gene: TRBV28; j_gene: TRBJ2-3; abundance: few; d_gene: -; CDR3nt: TGTGCCAGCAGCCTGTCAAGAGACCCCACAGATACGCAGTATTTT; CDR3aa: CASSLSRDPTDTQYF
v_gene: TRBV6-5; j_gene: TRBJ2-7; abundance: -; d_gene: -; CDR3nt: TGTGCCAGCAGTAGTTCCTCCTACGAGCAGTACTTC; CDR3aa: CASSSSSYEQYF
v_gene: TRBV5-3; j_gene: TRBJ2-3; abundance: -; d_gene: TRBD1; CDR3nt: TGTGCCAGTACTCCCCCGGGACAGACAGGCACAGATACGCAGTATTTT; CDR3aa: CASTPPGQTGTDTQYF
v_gene: TRBV12-5; j_gene: TRBJ2-3; abundance: -; d_gene: TRBD2; CDR3nt: TGTGCTAGTGGCCGGGAGGGAACGGCAGATACGCAGTATTTT; CDR3aa: CASGREGTADTQYF
v_gene: TRBV7-2; j_gene: TRBJ2-5; abundance: few; d_gene: TRBD2; CDR3nt: TGTGCCAGCAGCGAGCCTAGCGGGAGGGCGAAGACCCAGTACTTC; CDR3aa: CASSEPSGRAKTQYF
v_gene: TRBV10-2; j_gene: TRBJ2-7; abundance: -; d_gene: TRBD1; CDR3nt: TGCGCCAGCAGTGAGACGGGACAGGGGACCTACGAGCAGTACTTC; CDR3aa: CASSETGQGTYEQYF
v_gene: TRBV28; j_gene: TRBJ2-2; abundance: -; d_gene: -; CDR3nt: TGTGCCAGCAGCCCTCTGGACACCGGGGAGCTGTTTTTT; CDR3aa: CASSPLDTGELFF
v_gene: TRBV5-5; j_gene: TRBJ1-2; abundance: -; d_gene: -; CDR3nt: TGTGCCAGCAGCTCGACAGGCTCCTATGGCTACACCTTC; CDR3aa: CASSSTGSYGYTF
v_gene: TRBV11-1; j_gene: TRBJ2-7; abundance: -; d_gene: TRBD1; CDR3nt: TGTGCCAGCAGCCCAACACCGGGACAGGGATATGGCGAGCAGTACTTC; CDR3aa: CASSPTPGQGYGEQYF
v_gene: TRBV4-1; j_gene: TRBJ2-1; abundance: few; d_gene: TRBD2; CDR3nt: TGCGCCAGCAGCCAAGCTCTAGCGGAAACCACCTACAATGAGCAGTTCTTC; CDR3aa: CASSQALAETTYNEQFF
v_gene: TRBV28; j_gene: TRBJ2-1; abundance: -; d_gene: TRBD2; CDR3nt: TGTGCCAGCAGTCAACTCGGACTAGCGGGAGGAGGTGAGCAGTTCTTC; CDR3aa: CASSQLGLAGGGEQFF
v_gene: TRBV6-1; j_gene: TRBJ1-3; abundance: -; d_gene: -; CDR3nt: TGTGCCAGCAATTTTAGGTATTTCTCTGGAAACACCATATATTTT; CDR3aa: CASNFRYFSGNTIYF
v_gene: TRBV7-5; j_gene: TRBJ2-5; abundance: -; d_gene: -; CDR3nt: TGTGCTACCCAGATTAGCGGGGCGGAGACCCAGTACTTC; CDR3aa: CATQISGAETQYF
v_gene: TRBV7-2; j_gene: TRBJ2-1; abundance: -; d_gene: TRBD2; CDR3nt: TGTGCCAGCAGCCCCCTCCGGCTAGCGGGAGTGAAGGAGCAGTTCTTC; CDR3aa: CASSPLRLAGVKEQFF
v_gene: TRBV16; j_gene: TRBJ1-1; abundance: -; d_gene: -; CDR3nt: TGTGCCAGCAGCAGATCCCGGGCGGAGACTGAAGCTTTCTTT; CDR3aa: CASSRSRAETEAFF
v_gene: TRBV5-4; j_gene: TRBJ2-1; abundance: -; d_gene: -; CDR3nt: TGTGCCAGCAGCGCGATTGGCAATGAGCAGTTCTTC; CDR3aa: CASSAIGNEQFF
v_gene: TRBV27; j_gene: TRBJ1-1; abundance: -; d_gene: -; CDR3nt: TGTGCCAGCAGTCCAGCCGCGGGGGCTCGTTTGGCTTTCTTT; CDR3aa: CASSPAAGARLAFF
v_gene: TRBV11-2; j_gene: TRBJ1-4; abundance: -; d_gene: -; CDR3nt: TGTGCCAGCAGCTCAAGGACCGAAGGACTGTTTTTT; CDR3aa: CASSSRTEGLFF
v_gene: TRBV2; j_gene: TRBJ2-4; abundance: -; d_gene: -; CDR3nt: TGTGCCAGCAGAGGAATCACAGGGCTTCTAGCCAAAAACATTCAGTACTTC; CDR3aa: CASRGITGLLAKNIQYF
v_gene: TRBV28; j_gene: TRBJ1-4; abundance: once; d_gene: -; CDR3nt: TGTGCCAGCAGCAGTGTGGGCATCACTAATGAAAAACTGTTTTTT; CDR3aa: CASSSVGITNEKLFF
v_gene: TRBV18; j_gene: TRBJ2-5; abundance: -; d_gene: -; CDR3nt: TGTGCCAGCTCGGACGTAAGGGAGACCCAGTACTTC; CDR3aa: CASSDVRETQYF
v_gene: TRBV9; j_gene: TRBJ1-1; abundance: -; d_gene: TRBD1; CDR3nt: TGTGCCAGCAGCGCCGGCCCCAGGGGGCAGGTCACTGAAGCTTTCTTT; CDR3aa: CASSAGPRGQVTEAFF
v_gene: TRBV15; j_gene: TRBJ2-7; abundance: -; d_gene: -; CDR3nt: TGTGCCACCAGCAGTAAAGGGTACGAGCAGTACTTC; CDR3aa: CATSSKGYEQYF
v_gene: TRBV28; j_gene: TRBJ2-1; abundance: -; d_gene: TRBD2; CDR3nt: TGTGCCAGCAGCCCACCCGGAGCGGGACCCAATGAGCAGTTCTTC; CDR3aa: CASSPPGAGPNEQFF
v_gene: TRBV6-5; j_gene: TRBJ2-7; abundance: -; d_gene: TRBD2; CDR3nt: TGTGCCAGCAGATCCGGACCCCTAGCGGGATTGGTGCAGTACTTC; CDR3aa: CASRSGPLAGLVQYF
v_gene: TRBV7-9; j_gene: TRBJ1-2; abundance: -; d_gene: -; CDR3nt: TGTGCCAGCAGCTTAATGCAGACAGCCGGCTACACCTTC; CDR3aa: CASSLMQTAGYTF
v_gene: TRBV7-9; j_gene: TRBJ2-5; abundance: -; d_gene: TRBD1; CDR3nt: TGTGCCAGCAGCTCGTCAGGGGGAGAGACCCAGTACTTC; CDR3aa: CASSSSGGETQYF
v_gene: TRBV14; j_gene: TRBJ2-1; abundance: -; d_gene: -; CDR3nt: TGTGCCAGCAGCCAACCCGGGAGAAGTCCCTACAATGAGCAGTTCTTC; CDR3aa: CASSQPGRSPYNEQFF
v_gene: TRBV5-1; j_gene: TRBJ1-4; abundance: -; d_gene: -; CDR3nt: TGCGCCAGCGCGGCGGGGGTCGATGAAAAACTGTTTTTT; CDR3aa: CASAAGVDEKLFF
v_gene: TRBV7-9; j_gene: TRBJ2-7; abundance: once; d_gene: -; CDR3nt: TGTGCCAGCACCAATTCGGGCTCCTACGAGCAGTACTTC; CDR3aa: CASTNSGSYEQYF
v_gene: TRBV4-1; j_gene: TRBJ2-2; abundance: -; d_gene: TRBD1; CDR3nt: TGCACCAGCAGCCCTCCCGACAGGGATGGCGGGGAGCTGTTTTTT; CDR3aa: CTSSPPDRDGGELFF
v_gene: TRBV11-2; j_gene: TRBJ2-1; abundance: few; d_gene: -; CDR3nt: TGTGCCAGCAGCTTAGTAGGCTTGGCTTCCTACAATGAGCAGTTCTTC; CDR3aa: CASSLVGLASYNEQFF
v_gene: TRBV7-2; j_gene: TRBJ2-7; abundance: -; d_gene: -; CDR3nt: TGTGCCAGCAGCTTAGGACCCCTCGTTCCTAACTACGAGCAGTACTTC; CDR3aa: CASSLGPLVPNYEQYF
v_gene: TRBV25-1; j_gene: TRBJ2-1; abundance: -; d_gene: -; CDR3nt: TGTGCCAGCAGTGATAGCAGAAAAATTTACAATGAGCAGTTCTTC; CDR3aa: CASSDSRKIYNEQFF
v_gene: TRBV5-1; j_gene: TRBJ2-3; abundance: -; d_gene: -; CDR3nt: TGCGCCAGCAGGGGTTCCACAGATACGCAGTATTTT; CDR3aa: CASRGSTDTQYF